These T cell receptor beta chains were read from a single sample in a study of shared clonotypes between healthy human individuals. Sequenced by immunoSEQ multiplex PCR; TCRdb stores in-frame clones only, minus some. The sample lists about 600,000 clones, roughly 72% occurring once. Sample: PBMCs. The receptors come from a woman in her thirties or forties in good health. Some clones in this sample may be carry-over from other donors' samples. Each CDR3 is given with its conserved first and last residue. The order of the fields is D gene, V gene, CDR3 length, J gene, CDR3 protein. The D gene is left open where the match is weak.

>TRBD2|TRBV6-1|13|TRBJ2-5
CASRTSGQETQYF
>TRBD1|TRBV6-5|14|TRBJ2-7
CASSTRQGFYEQYF
>.|TRBV30|11|TRBJ2-7
CAWGISDGRYF
>.|TRBV10-3|17|TRBJ2-3
CAISESDLAKSTDTQYF
>.|TRBV5-4|15|TRBJ1-1
CASSLSGVSGAEAFF
>.|TRBV18|13|TRBJ2-3
CASSPQSTDTQYF
>TRBD2|TRBV2|14|TRBJ2-1
CASSQGLAGNEQFF
>TRBD1|TRBV28|14|TRBJ2-4
CASSPGGWENIQYF
>.|TRBV19|12|TRBJ2-1
CASSIDSVEQFF
>.|TRBV30|15|TRBJ1-1
CAWRSRGREGTEAFF
>.|TRBV29-1|12|TRBJ1-2
CSDRAVGYGYTF
>.|TRBV10-3|14|TRBJ2-3
CAITPDRNTDTQYF
>TRBD1|TRBV25-1|14|TRBJ2-5
CASSRTGGGETQYF